Reported below is one TCR beta chain. No antigen is known for it. The source of the sample is a study of beta chain features in type 1 diabetes. Every isolated RNA sample was fully reverse transcribed, so sequencing captured expressed TCRB transcripts. Sequenced by immunoSEQ multiplex PCR; TCRdb stores in-frame clones only, minus some. The sample records about 340,000 clones, 13% being singletons. Germline V gene lookup returns CDR1 MDHEN and CDR2 SYDVKM. This CDR3 spans 13 amino acids. The V gene lost 6 bases and the J gene lost 0 bases, with 6 bases spanning the gap. Findings and caveats of the study: Shorter TCRB CDR3s, moderately but significantly so, marked every one of the four CD4+ subsets in Type 1 diabetes patients. Sampled from patients, naive, central memory and Treg TCRB repertoires appeared more similar than those sampled from healthy donors.

Sequenced material: naive CD4+ T cells from blood. This clonotype originated in a woman between 18 and 29 years old with type 1 diabetes. This chain joins TRBV28 and TRBJ1-3; D gene ambiguous. CDR3 nucleotide sequence: TGTGCCAGCAGGATAGCCTCTGGAAACACCATATATTTT. This translates into CASRIASGNTIYF.